This section outlines one T cell receptor beta chain sequence together with its context. Its antigen is unknown. Libraries were prepared by immunoSEQ multiplex PCR; TCRdb keeps only in-frame clonotypes and omits some of them. The sample yields over 100,000 clones, roughly 90% seen once. The sample comes from a study of cytomegalovirus exposure and HLA in healthy donors. Study-wide points: Subsequent analysis revealed that first-cohort TCR clusters tended to co-occur in the approximately 120 validation repertoires. There were some public TCRs occurring in many donors, but most TCR sequences were rare. Under in vitro conditions, a few CMV-associated chains were confirmed as specific for CMV antigens. The study flagged 150 to 200 TCR beta chains as cytomegalovirus-associated.

The germline V and J ends were trimmed by 5 bases and 4 bases, with 6 bases remaining between them. The CDR3 runs 12 residues. Germline lookup yields CDR1 MNHNS and CDR2 SASEGT. The rearrangement joins TRBV6-1 to TRBJ2-1; no clear D. The origin of this receptor is a woman aged 18-29 years in good health and CMV-seropositive. The sample consisted of PBMCs. The CDR3 coding sequence is TGTGCCAGCAGTTCTACTTACAATGAGCAGTTCTTC. It translates to CASSSTYNEQFF.